This T cell receptor (beta chain) was recorded in a study of cytomegalovirus exposure and HLA in healthy donors. Study summary: About 200 million T cells yielded about 120 million unique TCR beta sequences, as an earlier analysis found.

V was shortened by 0 bases and J by 4 bases, with 11 bases between the two germline ends. Germline CDR1 SGDLS, CDR2 YYNGEE. The CDR3 spans 15 residues. PCR primers comprised 60 Vbeta and 13 Jbeta primers. The table came from immunoSEQ multiplex PCR; TCRdb's copy has only in-frame clones and leaves some out. The table lists roughly 160,000 clones, nearly 80% of them singletons, with 11% to 15% in the top ten. Worth noting for this clone: What it binds is not known.

Broader study findings: TRBV6-2, TRBV6-3 and other indistinguishable V segments were excluded. TCR sequences were mostly rare, though some public TCRs occurred in many donors.

This chain links TRBV9 with TRBJ2-1; no definite D call. The TCR originated in a man aged 50-60 years in good health and CMV-seropositive. The sample was PBMCs. CDR3 amino acids: CASSVVGSPYNEQFF. The CDR3 coding sequence is TGTGCCAGCAGCGTAGTGGGTAGCCCTTACAATGAGCAGTTCTTC.